These 26 T cell receptor beta chains were sequenced from one sample in a study of T cell responses to AZD1222 COVID-19 vaccine. Measured with immunoSEQ multiplex PCR; TCRdb has only the in-frame clones, and not every one. The repertoire has 150,000 to 180,000 clones, under 95% of them found once; the top ten carry under 20%. The source was peripheral blood, collected on day 0 of AZD1222 vaccination. These receptors were taken from an adult in good health.

The chain has TRBV28 and TRBJ1-2; D gene ambiguous. The CDR3 has 13 amino acids. Germline V CDR1 and CDR2: MDHEN, SYDVKM. Trimming shortened V by 7 bases and J by 5 bases, and 14 bases separated the two germline ends. This CDR3 is CASNYGVGYGYTF. The CDR3 DNA follows: TGTGCCAGCAACTATGGAGTTGGGTATGGCTACACCTTC.

This chain uses TRBV12-3 or TRBV12-4 with TRBJ1-2; D call uncertain. Deletions cut 5 bases from V and 6 bases from J, with 13 bases between. CDR3 length equals 13 residues. Here the CDR3 DNA reads TGTGCCAGCAGTCTTTCAAATGGCGATGGCTACACCTTC. Protein sequence: CASSLSNGDGYTF.

The chain uses TRBV5-1 and TRBJ2-3, with 7 bases that match TRBD2. Germline V gene sequence: CDR1 SGHRS, CDR2 YFSETQ. This CDR3 comprises 16 residues. With V trimmed by 4 bases and J by 2 bases, 10 bases remained unmatched. Here the CDR3 reads CASSLYGTISTDTQYF. CDR3 DNA: TGCGCCAGCAGCCTCTATGGGACTATCTCCACAGATACGCAGTATTTT.

CDR3 amino acids: CASSLTSIDEQYF. In DNA, the CDR3 is TGTGCCAGCAGCTTGACTAGCATCGACGAGCAGTACTTC. The V and J genes are TRBV7-3 and TRBJ2-7; 7 nucleotides agree with TRBD2. The CDR3 totals 13 residues. Germline V gene lookup returns CDR1 SGHTA and CDR2 FQGTGA. V lost 3 bases, J lost 5 bases, and 4 bases stayed unmatched.

The V gene is TRBV29-1, the J gene TRBJ2-1, with 8 bases aligning to TRBD2. Per germline, CDR1 SQVTM and CDR2 ANQGSEA. V lost 6 bases to trimming and J lost 6 bases; unmatched junction nucleotides: 13. The CDR3 covers 15 residues. As DNA, the CDR3 is TGCAGCGTCTACAGCGTACGGGAGGGCCCCAATGAGCAGTTCTTC. Amino acids: CSVYSVREGPNEQFF.

The chain employs TRBV5-1 and TRBJ1-4, with D hard to call. Trimming removed 0 bases from V and 8 bases from J, with 14 bases in between. The CDR3 spans 15 residues. CDR1 and CDR2 (germline): SGHRS, YFSETQ. The CDR3 here is CASSLGTHQGEKLFF. In nucleotides, the CDR3 is TGCGCCAGCAGCTTGGGAACTCATCAAGGGGAAAAACTGTTTTTT.

This clone has only one observation. The rearrangement links TRBV10-2 to TRBJ1-2; no definite D call. Trimming pared 0 bases from V and 8 bases from J, leaving 7 bases between. CDR3 length: 12 amino acids. In germline, CDR1 is WSHSY, CDR2 SAAADI. CDR3 bases: TGCGCCAGCAGTGAGTCTGCGGCGGGCTACACCTTC. It is translated as CASSESAAGYTF.

The chain combines TRBV28 with TRBJ2-1, with D maybe TRBD1 (6 bases). V shed 2 bases and J shed 9 bases, with 14 bases lying between them. Germline V gene data show CDR1 as MDHEN and CDR2 as SYDVKM. The CDR3 runs to 14 residues. CDR3 sequence (DNA): TGTGCCAGCAGTTTAAGTTTTAGGGGGTCTGAGCAGTTCTTC. Its protein is CASSLSFRGSEQFF.

This chain connects TRBV11-2 to TRBJ2-2; a possible D gene is TRBD2 (5 bases). The CDR3 sequence is 16 residues long. CDR1 and CDR2 from the germline V gene are SGHAT and FQNNGV. V lost 2 bases and J 4 bases, leaving 14 bases between the germline ends. CDR3 in amino acids: CASSLLSKRPTGELFF. The CDR3 DNA is TGTGCCAGCAGCTTATTGTCGAAGCGGCCCACCGGGGAGCTGTTTTTT.

This clone has a single count. The gene calls are TRBV27 and TRBJ1-1; D is uncertain. Between the trimmed V and J ends, which lost 3 bases and 4 bases, there was a span of 15 bases. There are 15 residues in the CDR3. Per the germline V gene, CDR1 is MNHEY and CDR2 is SMNVEV (reference sequence). The CDR3, as DNA: TGTGCCAGCAGTTTCTATCTGACGGGAGGCACTGAAGCTTTCTTT. This translates into CASSFYLTGGTEAFF.

In DNA, the CDR3 is TGTGCCATCAGTGAGTCGATGGGGGCGGGAGATGCTTTCTTT. It translates to CAISESMGAGDAFF. The V call is TRBV10-3, the J call TRBJ1-1; tentatively, D is TRBD1 (6 bases). The CDR3 covers 14 residues. The V gene's germline CDR1 is ENHRY and CDR2 SYGVKD. Trimming shortened V by 0 bases and J by 11 bases, and 16 bases separated the two germline ends.

The rearrangement uses TRBV24-1 and TRBJ1-2, with 7 bases fitting TRBD1. Per the germline V gene, CDR1 is KGHDR and CDR2 is SFDVKD. The CDR3 is 15 residues long. Trimming took 7 bases from V and 8 from J; bases not matched to a gene: 15. The CDR3, as DNA: TGTGCCACCAGGACTCCACAGGGGCAAGGAGGAGGCTACACCTTC. It is translated as CATRTPQGQGGGYTF.

V gene TRBV5-1 combines with J gene TRBJ1-1; D possibly corresponds to TRBD1 (5 bases). V was pared by 0 bases and J by 8 bases, with 11 bases between. This CDR3 spans 13 amino acids. Germline CDR1 and CDR2: SGHRS and YFSETQ. The CDR3 DNA sequence: TGCGCCAGCAGCTTGGCGGGCAGGGCAGAAGCTTTCTTT. Its translation: CASSLAGRAEAFF.

The chain is built from TRBV5-1 and TRBJ1-1, with TRBD1 as a possible D gene (6 bases). Germline CDR1 SGHRS, CDR2 YFSETQ. Trimming took off 1 base at V and 1 base at J, with 14 bases between the two ends. This CDR3 has 16 residues. The CDR3 spells CASSLRGGTSNTEAFF. CDR3 bases: TGCGCCAGCAGCTTGAGGGGGGGAACTTCGAACACTGAAGCTTTCTTT.

The V and J genes are TRBV6-6 and TRBJ1-2; the match to TRBD1 covers 11 bases. Germline CDR1 MNHNY, CDR2 SVGAGI (reference sequence). The trim removed 5 bases at V and 4 bases at J, leaving 12 bases unmatched. There are 17 residues in the CDR3. This chain's CDR3 is CASSPRTGGKEGYGYTF. The CDR3 nucleotides are TGTGCCAGCAGTCCCCGGACAGGGGGCAAAGAGGGCTATGGCTACACCTTC.

The chain links TRBV6-2 or TRBV6-3 to TRBJ2-3; D is perhaps TRBD2 (5 bases). The CDR3 has 15 residues. V gave up 2 bases and J gave up 2 bases, with 11 bases separating them. Germline assignment: CDR1 MNHEY and CDR2 SVGEGT. This CDR3 reads CASSYGGSHTDTQYF. CDR3 nucleotide sequence: TGTGCCAGCAGTTACGGAGGCAGCCACACAGATACGCAGTATTTT.

The CDR3 nucleotides read TGTGCCAGTAGTATTGGGGGCGGGACAGGAGTTGAATATGGCTACACCTTC. Protein sequence: CASSIGGGTGVEYGYTF. The chain joins TRBV19 to TRBJ1-2, with 8 bases fitting TRBD1. Germline V gene data show CDR1 as LNHDA and CDR2 as SQIVND (reference sequence). V trimming: 3 bases; J trimming: 5 bases; junction bases outside the gene matches: 14. The CDR3 consists of 17 residues.

Here the CDR3 reads CASSGSERGYTF. The CDR3 DNA reads as TGTGCCAGCAGCGGAAGCGAACGAGGCTACACCTTC. This chain uses TRBV9 with TRBJ1-2; D gene unclear. The CDR3 is 12 amino acids. CDR1 SGDLS and CDR2 YYNGEE come from the germline V gene. Trimming took 3 bases from V and 8 from J, leaving 11 bases between them.

The chain uses TRBV6-6 and TRBJ1-1, with unresolved D. Germline loops: CDR1 MNHNY, CDR2 SVGAGI (reference sequence). V shed 2 bases and J shed 7 bases, with 5 bases lying between them. This CDR3 is built from 11 residues. The CDR3 loop reads CASSYGIEAFF. The DNA of the CDR3 is TGTGCCAGCAGTTACGGCATTGAAGCTTTCTTT.

The chain has TRBV6-2 or TRBV6-3 and TRBJ1-5; TRBD1 aligns across 7 bases. Germline-derived CDR1 and CDR2 are MNHEY and SVGEGT. After removal of 0 bases from V and 6 bases from J, the junction contained 17 bases not matched to a gene. The CDR3 totals 19 residues. Here the CDR3 DNA reads TGTGCCAGCAGTTACTCGATGACAGGGACCTCAAGGGCCGGTCAGCCCCAGCATTTT. The encoded protein is CASSYSMTGTSRAGQPQHF.

This sequence joins TRBV19 and TRBJ2-2; possibly TRBD1 or TRBD2 for D (6 bases each). The germline V gene has CDR1 LNHDA and CDR2 SQIVND (reference sequence). The CDR3 contains 15 residues. Trimming stripped 7 bases from V and 4 bases from J, with 16 bases between. The DNA of the CDR3 is TGTGCCAGTATATGGGGGCCGGGGGCCACCGGGGAGCTGTTTTTT. It translates to CASIWGPGATGELFF.

CDR3: CAISAGAGGVYGYTF. The CDR3 DNA reads TGTGCCATCAGTGCGGGCGCAGGGGGCGTCTATGGCTACACCTTC. The chain recombines TRBV10-3 with TRBJ1-2, with 8 bases matching TRBD1. In germline, CDR1 is ENHRY, CDR2 SYGVKD. The CDR3 is 15 amino acids. Germline trimming cut 4 bases from V and 4 bases from J; bases unmatched to any gene: 8.

The J gene is TRBJ1-5, the V gene TRBV6-8; D is unclear. V was clipped by 9 bases and J by 5 bases, with 8 bases between them. The CDR3 is made up of 11 amino acids. The germline V gene has CDR1 MNHGY and CDR2 SAAAGT. Here the CDR3 DNA reads TGTGCCAGGGACGGGGATCAGCCCCAGCATTTT. Residues: CARDGDQPQHF.

The rearrangement uses TRBV10-1 and TRBJ2-6, with TRBD1 matching over 7 bases. The V gene's germline CDR1 is WNHNN and CDR2 SYGVQD (reference sequence). The ends lost 9 bases at V and 0 bases at J; junction bases unmatched: 8. This CDR3 is 16 amino acids long. CDR3: CARLGTACSGANVLTF. The CDR3, as DNA: TGCGCCAGACTCGGGACAGCGTGCTCTGGGGCCAACGTCCTGACTTTC.

The chain uses TRBV9 and TRBJ1-5, with TRBD1 matching 7 bases. This CDR3 spans 15 amino acids. CDR1 and CDR2 (germline): SGDLS, YYNGEE. The V and J ends lost 0 bases and 4 bases, in that order; junction bases with no gene match: 4. Here the CDR3 DNA reads TGTGCCAGCAGCGTAGGGACACAGGGGAATCAGCCCCAGCATTTT. Its protein product is CASSVGTQGNQPQHF. Full variable domain (outside the CDR3, taken from reference TRBV9 and TRBJ1-5): DSGVTQTPKHLITATGQRVTLRCSPRSGDLSVYWYQQSLDQGLQFLIQYYNGEERAKGNILERFSAQQFPDLHSELNLSSLELGDSALYFCASSVGTQGNQPQHFGDGTRLSIL.

This clone was counted at least ten times. This rearrangement joins TRBV7-2 to TRBJ1-5, with 7 bases aligning to TRBD1. The CDR3 is 15 residues long. CDR1 and CDR2 from the germline V gene are SGHTA and FQGNSA. The junction had 9 bases not matched to a gene; V was cut back by 5 bases and J by 5 bases. The CDR3 nucleotides read TGTGCCAGCAGCACGCGCTCGACAGGGTATCAGCCCCAGCATTTT. This encodes CASSTRSTGYQPQHF.